A selection of T cell receptor beta chains follows, all from one sample in a study of blood T cell repertoires in COVID-19. Data came from immunoSEQ multiplex PCR; TCRdb stores just in-frame clones and leaves some out. Of approximately 150,000 clones listed, around four fifths are singletons. The sequencing input was peripheral blood. These receptors all stem from a woman older than 75 with acute or convalescent COVID-19. Both conserved end residues are part of each CDR3. D genes are given only for firm matches. Size is omitted from some rows. Given values are once, few, many or a class for expanded clones.

D	V	size	J	length	CDR3	DNA
-	TRBV7-9	few	TRBJ1-5	16	CASSLFQGSRNQPQHF	TGTGCCAGCAGCTTATTCCAGGGGAGTCGCAATCAGCCCCAGCATTTT
TRBD2	TRBV18	-	TRBJ2-5	15	CASSQERGNWETQYF	TGTGCCAGCTCACAAGAGCGGGGGAACTGGGAGACCCAGTACTTC
-	TRBV9	-	TRBJ1-3	13	CASSVPGRNTIYF	TGTGCCAGCAGCGTACCAGGGAGAAACACCATATATTTT
-	TRBV6-6	-	TRBJ1-1	14	CASSYRVGNTEAFF	TGTGCCAGCAGTTACCGGGTCGGAAACACTGAAGCTTTCTTT
TRBD1	TRBV6-6	-	TRBJ1-6	15	CASSYSSQGNSPLHF	TGTGCCAGCAGTTACTCGTCACAGGGGAATTCACCCCTCCACTTT
-	TRBV7-9	-	TRBJ1-2	15	CASSHPGGGAHGYTF	TGTGCCAGCAGCCACCCGGGAGGTGGGGCTCATGGCTACACCTTC
-	TRBV7-3	-	TRBJ1-4	16	CASSLSPKAFNEKLFF	TGTGCCAGCAGCTTAAGTCCTAAAGCGTTTAATGAAAAACTGTTTTTT
-	TRBV5-1	-	TRBJ1-1	15	CASSLVPRQGQEAFF	TGCGCCAGCAGCTTGGTGCCGAGGCAGGGGCAAGAGGCTTTCTTT
-	TRBV2	-	TRBJ2-5	15	CASSEALSGQETQYF	TGTGCCAGCAGTGAAGCGCTTTCCGGGCAAGAGACCCAGTACTTC
TRBD1	TRBV5-6	-	TRBJ1-2	13	CASSFPTGGGYTF	TGTGCCAGCAGCTTTCCGACAGGGGGAGGCTACACCTTC
TRBD2	TRBV7-2	-	TRBJ2-3	14	CASSPGLAADTQYF	TGTGCCAGCAGCCCTGGACTAGCCGCAGATACGCAGTATTTT
TRBD2	TRBV3-1/TRBV3-2	-	TRBJ2-7	14	CASSPAGGVSEQYF	TGTGCCAGCAGCCCGGCCGGGGGGGTAAGCGAGCAGTACTTC
-	TRBV11-2	-	TRBJ1-2	16	CASSSLAAGFRGGYTF	TGTGCCAGCAGCTCTTTAGCAGCAGGTTTCAGGGGTGGCTACACCTTC
TRBD2	TRBV13	once	TRBJ2-1	20	CASSLAGRTSGRTAYNEQFF	TGTGCCAGCAGCTTGGCGGGAAGGACTAGCGGGAGGACCGCCTACAATGAGCAGTTCTTC
TRBD1	TRBV11-2	-	TRBJ2-7	15	CASSSRDRGSYEQYF	TGTGCCAGCAGCTCAAGGGACAGGGGCTCCTACGAGCAGTACTTC
TRBD1	TRBV2	-	TRBJ1-1	16	CASSEYRGLENTEAFF	TGTGCCAGCAGTGAATACAGGGGTCTGGAGAACACTGAAGCTTTCTTT
-	TRBV6-5	-	TRBJ1-1	15	CASSYRGNMNTEAFF	TGTGCCAGCAGTTATCGGGGGAACATGAACACTGAAGCTTTCTTT